Detailed here is one T cell receptor (beta chain). TCRdb reworked the 5' RACE reads into one entry per CDR3 protein, no DNA. This repertoire includes about 330,000 distinct CDR3 sequences. The CDR3 length is 13 residues. Germline V CDR1 and CDR2: MNHEY, SMNVEV (reference sequence). Per donor there was one draw, yielding a blood sample of roughly 2.7 ml. The source of the sample is a study of monozygotic twins with inflammatory bowel disease. The rearrangement links TRBV27 to TRBJ2-3. Input material: blood. The sequence was collected from a human donor with ulcerative colitis or Crohn's disease, or a healthy co-twin of an affected twin (not recorded which). This CDR3 reads CASIEFITDTQYF.